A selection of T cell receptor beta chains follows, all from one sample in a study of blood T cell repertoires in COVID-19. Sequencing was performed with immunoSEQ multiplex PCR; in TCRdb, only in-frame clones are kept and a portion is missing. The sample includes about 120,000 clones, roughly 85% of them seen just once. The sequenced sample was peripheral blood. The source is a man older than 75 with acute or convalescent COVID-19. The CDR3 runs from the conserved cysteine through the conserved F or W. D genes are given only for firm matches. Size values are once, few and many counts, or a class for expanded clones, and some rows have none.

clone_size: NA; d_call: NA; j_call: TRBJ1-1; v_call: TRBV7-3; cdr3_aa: CASSLLGGGTEAFF; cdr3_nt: TGTGCCAGCAGCTTACTAGGGGGTGGGACTGAAGCTTTCTTT
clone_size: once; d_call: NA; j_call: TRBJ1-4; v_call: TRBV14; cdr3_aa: CASSSQRGANEKLFF; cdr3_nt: TGTGCCAGCAGCTCCCAGCGGGGTGCCAATGAAAAACTGTTTTTT
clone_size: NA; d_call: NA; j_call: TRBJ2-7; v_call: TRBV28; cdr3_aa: CASTGSYEQYF; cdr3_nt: TGTGCCTCAACAGGGTCCTACGAGCAGTACTTC
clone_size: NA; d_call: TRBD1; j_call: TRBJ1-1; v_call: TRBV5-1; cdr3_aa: CASSSGQVNTEAFF; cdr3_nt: TGCGCCAGCAGCAGCGGACAGGTGAACACTGAAGCTTTCTTT
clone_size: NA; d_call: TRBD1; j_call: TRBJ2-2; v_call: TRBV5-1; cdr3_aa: CASSLSWVDRATNTGELFF; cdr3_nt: TGCGCCAGCAGCTTGTCTTGGGTGGACAGGGCGACGAACACCGGGGAGCTGTTTTTT
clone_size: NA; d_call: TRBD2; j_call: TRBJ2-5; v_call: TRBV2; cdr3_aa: CASSKREFGETQYF; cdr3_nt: TGTGCCAGCAGTAAGCGGGAGTTCGGGGAGACCCAGTACTTC
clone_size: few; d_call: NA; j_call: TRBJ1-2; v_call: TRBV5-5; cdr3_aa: CASSLVTDPNYGYTF; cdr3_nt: TGTGCCAGCAGCTTGGTGACAGACCCTAACTATGGCTACACCTTC
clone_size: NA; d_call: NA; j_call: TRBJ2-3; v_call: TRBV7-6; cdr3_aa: CASSSYTDTQYF; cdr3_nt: TGTGCCAGCAGCTCGTACACAGATACGCAGTATTTT
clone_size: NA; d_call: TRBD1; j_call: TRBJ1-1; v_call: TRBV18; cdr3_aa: CASSPFTAGGTEAFF; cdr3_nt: TGTGCCAGCTCACCTTTTACCGCAGGGGGCACTGAAGCTTTCTTT
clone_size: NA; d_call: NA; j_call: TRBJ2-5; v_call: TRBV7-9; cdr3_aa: CASSLRGQETQYF; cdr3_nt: TGTGCCAGCAGCTTAAGGGGTCAAGAGACCCAGTACTTC
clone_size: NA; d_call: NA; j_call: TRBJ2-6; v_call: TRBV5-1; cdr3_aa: CASKAGSSGANVLTF; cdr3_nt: TGCGCCAGTAAAGCAGGCAGCTCTGGGGCCAACGTCCTGACTTTC
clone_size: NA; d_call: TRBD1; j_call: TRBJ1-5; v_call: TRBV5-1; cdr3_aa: CASSLAGQGGQPQHF; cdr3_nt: TGCGCCAGCAGCTTGGCGGGACAGGGGGGGCAGCCCCAGCATTTT
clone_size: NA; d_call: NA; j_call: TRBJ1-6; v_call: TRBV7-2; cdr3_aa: CASSLERGSPLHF; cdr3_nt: TGTGCCAGCAGCTTAGAACGGGGTTCACCCCTCCACTTT
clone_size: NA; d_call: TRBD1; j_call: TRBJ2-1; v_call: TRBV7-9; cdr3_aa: CASSPTGDPYNEQFF; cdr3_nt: TGTGCCAGCAGCCCGACAGGGGACCCCTACAATGAGCAGTTCTTC
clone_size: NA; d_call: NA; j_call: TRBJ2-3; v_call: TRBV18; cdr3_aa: CASHGTADTQYF; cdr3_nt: TGTGCCAGCCACGGGACTGCGGATACGCAGTATTTT
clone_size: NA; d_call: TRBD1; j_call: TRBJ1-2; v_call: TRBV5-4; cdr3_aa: CASSTREGQGSGYTF; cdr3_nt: TGTGCCAGCAGCACCCGCGAAGGACAGGGATCTGGCTACACCTTC
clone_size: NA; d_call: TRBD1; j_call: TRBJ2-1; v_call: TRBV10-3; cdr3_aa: CAISADRGDEQFF; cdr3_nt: TGTGCCATCAGTGCGGACAGGGGGGATGAGCAGTTCTTC
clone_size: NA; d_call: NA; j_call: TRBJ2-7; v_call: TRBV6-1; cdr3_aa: CASSESGRSYEQYF; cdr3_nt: TGTGCCAGCAGTGAATCAGGGAGGTCCTACGAGCAGTACTTC
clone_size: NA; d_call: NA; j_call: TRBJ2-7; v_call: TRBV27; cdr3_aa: CASSLQGPHEQYF; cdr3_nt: TGTGCCAGCAGTTTACAGGGGCCCCACGAGCAGTACTTC
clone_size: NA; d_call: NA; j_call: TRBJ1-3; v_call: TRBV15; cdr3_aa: CATSRGEGYTIYF; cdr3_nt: TGTGCCACCAGCAGAGGGGAGGGTTACACCATATATTTT
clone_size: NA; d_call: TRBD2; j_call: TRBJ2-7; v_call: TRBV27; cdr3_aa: CASGGTQNHEQYF; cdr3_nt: TGTGCCTCCGGGGGGACCCAGAACCACGAGCAGTACTTC
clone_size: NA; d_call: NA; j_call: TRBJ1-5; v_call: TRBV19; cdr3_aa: CASSIVLISNQPQHF; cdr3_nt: TGTGCCAGTAGTATAGTACTGATTAGCAATCAGCCCCAGCATTTT
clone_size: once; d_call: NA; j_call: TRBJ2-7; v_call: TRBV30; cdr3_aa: CAWSRAGPGTGNEQYF; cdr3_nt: NA
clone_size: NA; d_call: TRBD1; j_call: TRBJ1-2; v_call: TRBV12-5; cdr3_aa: CASGLEHDRVGNYGYTF; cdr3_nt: TGTGCTAGTGGTTTGGAACATGACAGGGTTGGGAATTATGGCTACACCTTC
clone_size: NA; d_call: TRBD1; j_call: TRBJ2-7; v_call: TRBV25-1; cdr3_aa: CASSDRRGSSYEQYF; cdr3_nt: TGTGCCAGCAGTGACCGCAGGGGGAGCTCCTACGAGCAGTACTTC
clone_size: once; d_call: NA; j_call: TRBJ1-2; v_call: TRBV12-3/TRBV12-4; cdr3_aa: CASSLAYGYTF; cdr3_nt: TGTGCCAGCAGTTTGGCCTATGGCTACACCTTC
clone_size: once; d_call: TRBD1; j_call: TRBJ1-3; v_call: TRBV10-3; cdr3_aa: CAISESSGQGSSGNTIYF; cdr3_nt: TGTGCCATCAGTGAGTCGAGTGGACAGGGTTCGTCGGGAAACACCATATATTTT